A single sample is the source of the 6 T cell receptor beta chains below, sequenced in a study of Ad26.COV2.S vaccination and SARS-CoV-2 variants (dated by TCRdb to about 2021). The treatment or condition label for this specimen denotes: 15 to 20 received Ad26.COV2.S at low or high dose, single or two shots; about five received placebo; per-sample allocation not given. For vaccine and placebo recipients, repertoires were sequenced using samples collected on day 63 after the first injection. The library was prepared using the immunoSEQ multiplex PCR assay. TCRdb retrieved this table from immuneACCESS and kept in-frame rearrangements only. Not all clones are present; in checked studies, unresolved V genes account for under half, and no reason is known for the remainder. The sample profile shows 320,000 or so clones; about nine tenths of them were found once. 5.5% of the sample goes to the ten largest clones.

Sequencing used peripheral blood, obtained in a trial of Ad26.COV2.S vaccine versus placebo. The origin of the receptors is a person between 18 and 60 years old who received the Ad26.COV2.S COVID-19 vaccine or a placebo.

The chain links TRBV6-1 to TRBJ1-2; D unclear. V lost 3 bases and J 8 bases, leaving 13 bases between the germline ends. From germline, CDR1 is MNHNS and CDR2 SASEGT. This CDR3 spans 13 amino acids. The CDR3 region has the DNA TGTGCCAGCAGTGAGGGCGGGAGAGTAGGCTACACCTTC. Translated, it gives CASSEGGRVGYTF.

V usage is TRBV11-2 and J usage is TRBJ1-1; D perhaps matches TRBD1 (5 bases). Trimming stripped 5 bases from V and 3 bases from J, with 22 bases between. Looked up from germline, CDR1 is SGHAT and CDR2 is FQNNGV. This CDR3 spans 17 amino acids. The CDR3 DNA reads TGTGCCAGCAGCCCCCTCGGGGCAGGCCCCCAGGACACTGAAGCTTTCTTT. Translation gives CASSPLGAGPQDTEAFF.

The chain uses TRBV4-1 and TRBJ1-1; a weak D match, TRBD1 (5 bases). CDR3 length: 18 amino acids. The germline V gene has CDR1 MGHRA and CDR2 YSYEKL. V was cut by 0 bases and J by 0 bases, with 17 bases left in between. CDR3 coding DNA: TGCGCCAGCAGCCAAGATTGGGGGTCCCTACTCATGAACACTGAAGCTTTCTTT. Translating it yields CASSQDWGSLLMNTEAFF.

This rearrangement joins TRBV12-5 to TRBJ2-2; D remains unclear. Trimming took 6 bases from V and 4 from J, leaving 3 bases between them. The CDR3 has 11 amino acids. The V gene's germline CDR1 is LGHNT and CDR2 FRNRAP. CDR3 DNA sequence: TGTGCTAGTGGGTCCACCGGGGAGCTGTTTTTT. It specifies CASGSTGELFF.

The CDR3 region is CASSVGEGIVGYTF. The CDR3 coding sequence is TGTGCCAGCAGCGTAGGAGAGGGGATAGTAGGCTACACCTTC. This sequence joins TRBV9 and TRBJ1-2, with D perhaps TRBD1 (5 bases). The V and J ends lost 0 bases and 8 bases respectively, with 14 bases between them. From germline, CDR1 is SGDLS and CDR2 YYNGEE. The CDR3 runs to 14 residues.

The chain joins TRBV6-5 to TRBJ2-7; D gene uncertain. V was pared by 4 bases and J by 5 bases, with 18 bases between. CDR3 size: 15 residues. In germline, CDR1 is MNHEY, CDR2 SVGAGI. The CDR3 DNA sequence: TGTGCCAGCAGTTCAGCCGGTGCAGGTCTCGACGAGCAGTACTTC. Translated: CASSSAGAGLDEQYF.